Described below is a single TCR beta chain sequence and its context. Its cognate antigen is unknown. The data belong to a study of cytomegalovirus exposure and HLA in healthy donors. Study-wide results and caveats: Information on immune exposure was restricted to one variable (CMV serostatus). The study dropped some indistinguishable V segments, TRBV6-2 and TRBV6-3 among them. Most likely, a cluster of highly shared sequence variants arose as a sequencing artifact.

The V end was cut by 0 bases, the J end by 4 bases, with 12 bases between. CDR1 and CDR2 (germline): MGHRA, YSYEKL. The CDR3 totals 15 residues. The PCR used 60 Vbeta and 13 Jbeta primers. This table comes from immunoSEQ multiplex PCR, and its TCRdb copy is limited to in-frame clones, with some not included. The sample has 150,000 to 200,000 clones; about 79% are singletons. The receptor was isolated from a woman in her 50s in good health and CMV-seropositive. This rearrangement joins TRBV4-1 to TRBJ1-2; TRBD1 might be the D (5 bases). The sample taken for sequencing was PBMCs. The CDR3 region is CASSQDRRVGYGYTF. DNA for the CDR3: TGCGCCAGCAGCCAAGATCGCAGGGTGGGCTATGGCTACACCTTC.